This T cell receptor beta chain came from a study of blood T cell repertoires in COVID-19. V was clipped by 4 bases and J by 4 bases; unmatched bases: 4. The CDR3 totals 15 residues. Germline V CDR1 and CDR2: KGHSH, LQKENI. This clone was found a few times. Measured with immunoSEQ multiplex PCR; TCRdb has only the in-frame clones, and not every one. The data show about 47,000 clones, about 87% seen once. The sequenced sample consisted of peripheral blood. The rearrangement uses TRBV18 and TRBJ1-3; 10 nucleotides align to TRBD1. This sequence originates from a man aged 60 to 69 with active COVID-19. This CDR3 reads CASSLGTGAGNTIYF. DNA of the CDR3: TGTGCCAGCTCACTGGGGACAGGGGCCGGAAACACCATATATTTT.